This T cell receptor beta chain originates from a study of shared clonotypes between healthy human individuals. Assay used: immunoSEQ multiplex PCR; TCRdb lists only in-frame clones, some missing. The sample has around 120,000 clones; about 70% are singletons. Trimming took 6 bases from V and 12 from J, leaving 24 bases between them. This CDR3 has 15 residues. Germline V gene sequence: CDR1 SGHVS, CDR2 FQNEAQ. The chain is built from TRBV7-8 and TRBJ2-1, with D possibly matching TRBD2 (6 bases). The clonotype originates from a woman aged 25 to 39 in good health. Sample: memory CD8+ T cells sorted from blood. Subset described: CD45RO+ cells pooled with CCR7-negative TemRA cells. CDR3 nucleotide sequence: TGTGCCAGCAGTTACGACAGCGGGTATAGGTGGCGGCAGTTCTTC. Amino acids: CASSYDSGYRWRQFF.